This entry lists 20 T cell receptor beta chains sequenced from one sample in a study of vaccination effects on CD4 cells after COVID-19. Produced via immunoSEQ multiplex PCR; TCRdb's table is partial and in-frame only. In the table there are 25,000 to 35,000 clones, 65% to 80% of which are singletons. The antigens for these receptors are not known. With the ViraFEST assay, the study expanded antigen-specific CD4+ T cells using viral peptide pools, then sequenced them. Upon completion of about 10 days in culture, CD4+ T cells were isolated. Everyone in the study got two shots of either the BNT162b2 or mRNA-1273 vaccine. The sample in question was CD4+ T cells from PBMCs cultured with HCoV-NL63 spike peptides, obtained after COVID-19 vaccination. Every receptor here comes from a human donor who received a COVID-19 vaccine.

This chain links TRBV7-9 with TRBJ2-6; 7 nucleotides match TRBD2. CDR1 is SEHNR and CDR2 is FQNEAQ in the germline V gene (reference sequence). V lost 0 bases to trimming and J lost 1 base; unmatched junction nucleotides: 6. The CDR3 totals 18 residues. The CDR3 DNA reads TGTGCCAGCAGCTTAGCCATTCCGCGGGGGTCTGGGGCCAACGTCCTGACTTTC. Amino acid sequence: CASSLAIPRGSGANVLTF.

The J gene is TRBJ1-4, the V gene TRBV2; D possibly corresponds to TRBD1 (6 bases). The V gene's germline CDR1 is SNHLY and CDR2 FYNNEI. The CDR3 contains 16 residues. V lost 3 bases and J lost 10, with 21 bases in between. CDR3 amino acids: CASSEYPPGAQGKLFF. The DNA of the CDR3 is TGTGCCAGCAGTGAGTACCCTCCCGGGGCACAGGGAAAACTGTTTTTT.

This clone was detected only once. CDR3 loop: CAISDSANTGELFF. The CDR3 DNA sequence: TGTGCCATCAGTGATTCTGCTAACACCGGGGAGCTGTTTTTT. V usage is TRBV10-3 and J usage is TRBJ2-2, with no clear D. Between the trimmed V and J ends, which lost 3 bases and 2 bases, there was a span of 7 bases. The V gene's germline CDR1 is ENHRY and CDR2 SYGVKD. This CDR3 is 14 amino acids long.

This clone appeared a single time. The chain links TRBV27 to TRBJ2-7; D perhaps matches TRBD2 (5 bases). This CDR3 is built from 15 residues. Germline CDR1 is MNHEY and CDR2 is SMNVEV (reference sequence). Deletions cut 5 bases from V and 0 bases from J, with 14 bases between. CDR3 sequence reads: CASSNGVPTSYEQYF. DNA of the CDR3: TGTGCCAGCAGTAACGGGGTTCCTACCTCCTACGAGCAGTACTTC.

The gene calls are TRBV5-1 and TRBJ1-4; 8 bases align to TRBD1. The CDR3 sequence is 14 residues long. J gave up 6 bases and V 2 bases, and 3 bases lay outside the gene matches. Looked up from germline, CDR1 is SGHRS and CDR2 is YFSETQ. The CDR3 bases are TGCGCCAGCAGCTTCCAGGGGGCGGATGAAAAACTGTTTTTT. It translates to CASSFQGADEKLFF.

This chain links TRBV6-6 with TRBJ2-1; D not certain. The CDR3 consists of 13 residues. Germline CDR1 MNHNY, CDR2 SVGAGI (reference sequence). Trimming took off 3 bases at V and 9 bases at J, with 12 bases between the two ends. CDR3 region: CASSYRPWGEQFF. The CDR3 DNA follows: TGTGCCAGCAGTTATAGGCCTTGGGGTGAGCAGTTCTTC.

V gene TRBV7-8 combines with J gene TRBJ1-4, with D unclear. Germline CDR1 reads SGHVS; CDR2 reads FQNEAQ. CDR3 length: 15 residues. V was trimmed by 5 bases and J by 7 bases, leaving 17 bases between them. CDR3 coding DNA: TGTGCCAGCAGCGCCCGGTGGGGTGAGGGTGAAAAACTGTTTTTT. Translation gives CASSARWGEGEKLFF.

The CDR3 DNA is TGTGCCAGCAGTTACTCTACTTTTCCACTTATCGATGAAAAACTGTTTTTT. This gives the protein CASSYSTFPLIDEKLFF. The chain employs TRBV6-2 or TRBV6-3 and TRBJ1-4, with D uncertain. Looked up from germline, CDR1 is MNHEY and CDR2 is SVGEGT. V gave up 0 bases and J gave up 6 bases, with 17 bases separating them. CDR3 length: 17 amino acids.

J is TRBJ2-7 and V is TRBV29-1; D could derive from TRBD1 or TRBD2 (5 bases each). CDR1 is SQVTM and CDR2 is ANQGSEA in the germline V gene. The germline V and J ends were trimmed by 6 bases and 6 bases, with 21 bases remaining between them. The CDR3 length is 14 residues. The CDR3 protein is CSVDSGWGNAEQYF. The DNA for the CDR3 is TGCAGCGTGGACTCAGGGTGGGGGAACGCCGAGCAGTACTTC.

The sample holds a few counts of this clone. The chain uses TRBV12-5 and TRBJ1-5, with D unresolved. The CDR3 is 16 residues long. Trimming took off 7 bases at V and 3 bases at J, with 19 bases between the two ends. Germline CDR1 and CDR2: LGHNT and FRNRAP. This CDR3 reads CASASPGSGYNQPQHF. The CDR3 bases are TGTGCTAGTGCCTCCCCCGGGTCGGGATACAATCAGCCCCAGCATTTT.

The rearrangement links TRBV19 to TRBJ2-1; 7 positions agree with TRBD2. Germline CDR1 reads LNHDA; CDR2 reads SQIVND (reference sequence). CDR3 length: 15 residues. The junction had 11 bases not matched to a gene; V was cut back by 7 bases and J by 5 bases. The CDR3 DNA sequence: TGTGCCAGTAAACTCTTAGGAGGGAGGGACAATGAGCAGTTCTTC. This translates into CASKLLGGRDNEQFF.

This chain links TRBV7-9 with TRBJ2-4; a possible D gene is TRBD2 (5 bases). Trimming cost V 1 base and J 0 bases, with 10 bases left between them. The CDR3 is 16 residues long. CDR1 is SEHNR and CDR2 is FQNEAQ in the germline V gene (reference sequence). The CDR3 sequence is CASSLDGGLAKNIQYF. The CDR3 coding sequence is TGTGCCAGCAGCTTAGACGGCGGACTAGCCAAAAACATTCAGTACTTC.

Only one count was recorded for this clone. This sequence joins TRBV6-6 and TRBJ2-7; the match to TRBD2 covers 7 bases. The CDR3 sequence is 14 residues long. V shed 7 bases and J 6 bases; nucleotides not matched to a gene: 12. The germline V gene encodes CDR1 MNHNY and CDR2 SVGAGI (reference sequence). The CDR3 DNA reads as TGTGCCAGCATGGTAGGCGGGGGTGCCCCCGAGCAGTACTTC. Protein product: CASMVGGGAPEQYF.

The chain couples TRBV6-5 to TRBJ1-1; TRBD1 might be the D (6 bases). The V gene lost 6 bases and the J gene lost 13 bases, with 21 bases spanning the gap. Germline V gene data show CDR1 as MNHEY and CDR2 as SVGAGI. The CDR3 totals 13 residues. This chain's CDR3 is CASSIGPTGRGFF. For the CDR3, the DNA is TGTGCCAGCAGCATAGGGCCGACAGGAAGGGGTTTCTTT.

The chain has TRBV19 and TRBJ2-7; 9 nucleotides match TRBD2. Germline CDR1 and CDR2: LNHDA and SQIVND (reference sequence). The CDR3 sequence is 16 residues long. J gave up 4 bases and V 0 bases, and 7 bases lay outside the gene matches. Here the CDR3 DNA reads TGTGCCAGTAGTATAGAGATAGCGGGAGTTGGGTACGAGCAGTACTTC. The encoded protein is CASSIEIAGVGYEQYF.

With respect to this clone: One junction end disagrees with the germline gene, perhaps due to a read error. The rearrangement links TRBV4-1 to TRBJ2-7, with D hard to call. This CDR3 has 11 amino acids. From germline, CDR1 is MGHRA and CDR2 YSYEKL. The CDR3 DNA is TGCGCTAGCAGCCAAGATCTCGAGCAGTACTTC. The encoded protein is CASSQDLEQYF.

The chain uses TRBV7-9 and TRBJ2-2; tentatively, D is TRBD2 (7 bases). V lost 6 bases and J lost 4, with 18 bases in between. This CDR3 has 16 amino acids. CDR1 and CDR2 from the germline V gene are SEHNR and FQNEAQ (reference sequence). The CDR3 loop reads CASSPMGGTSTGELFF. DNA of the CDR3: TGTGCCAGCAGTCCTATGGGAGGGACATCCACCGGGGAGCTGTTTTTT.

This sequence joins TRBV11-3 and TRBJ2-7, with D perhaps TRBD2 (6 bases). Trimming took 1 base from V and 1 from J, leaving 11 bases between them. The germline CDR1 and CDR2 sequences are SGHNT and YENEEA. The CDR3 is 15 amino acids. DNA of the CDR3: TGTGCCAGCAGCTTAGGCGGGGACGGTTCCTACGAGCAGTACTTC. This encodes CASSLGGDGSYEQYF.

The chain links TRBV3-1 (or the pseudogene TRBV3-2) to TRBJ2-7, with D hard to call. Germline loops: CDR1 LGHDT, CDR2 YNNKEL (reference sequence). V was clipped by 1 base and J by 7 bases, with 11 bases between them. The CDR3 runs 13 residues. CDR3 nucleotide sequence: TGTGCCAGCAGCCAAGTAAGGTCACGGGAGCAGTACTTC. Translated: CASSQVRSREQYF.

This sequence joins TRBV4-1 and TRBJ2-1; TRBD2 matches 9 bases. J lost 7 bases, V lost 1 base, and 8 bases had no gene match. The V gene's germline CDR1 is MGHRA and CDR2 YSYEKL. There are 16 residues in the CDR3. The CDR3 loop is CASSQVLAGVANEQFF. In DNA form, the CDR3 reads TGCGCCAGCAGCCAAGTCTTAGCGGGAGTTGCGAATGAGCAGTTCTTC.